This note documents a single TCR beta chain sequence. Its antigen is currently unknown. Profiled with immunoSEQ multiplex PCR; TCRdb holds only in-frame clones, not every one. The data show about 400,000 clones, with approximately 91% seen just once and 3.5% held by the top ten. Looked up from germline, CDR1 is SEHNR and CDR2 is FQNEAQ (reference sequence). The CDR3 spans 16 residues. Trimming took off 4 bases at V and 3 bases at J, with 18 bases between the two ends. This sample was included in a study of Ad26.COV2.S vaccination and SARS-CoV-2 variants. Study-level information: The study gave Ad26.COV2.S intramuscularly, once or twice 56 days apart.

Specified treatment: some 19 received Ad26.COV2.S at low or high dose, single or two shots; roughly 5 received placebo; per-sample allocation not given. Sample collection was performed on day 63 after the first vaccine or placebo injection. An adult of 18-55 years in Boston served as donor. Findings and caveats of the study: Placebo recipients and vaccine recipients were similar in non-spike TCR breadth. Recipients given vaccine exceeded placebo recipients in spike-specific TCR breadth.

The chain links TRBV7-9 to TRBJ1-1, with D unclear. This clonotype was obtained from a person aged 18-65 years who received the Ad26.COV2.S COVID-19 vaccine or a placebo. The sample consisted of peripheral blood, taken in a trial of Ad26.COV2.S vaccine versus placebo. CDR3 DNA: TGTGCCAGCAGCTCCCATAAGTCCCACGGGGACACTGAAGCTTTCTTT. Translating it yields CASSSHKSHGDTEAFF.